Following are 16 T cell receptor beta chains from one sample sequenced in a study of metastatic and nonmetastatic thyroid tumors (dated by TCRdb to 2018 to 2020). The library was prepared using PCR. Sequenced on an Illumina HiSeq 4000. Using fastp trimming at Q25 and MiXCR clonotype assembly, TCRdb reanalyzed the public sequencing data and kept in-frame beta chains. This sample is represented by 35,000 to 50,000 clones; 3% to 3.5% of them were singletons. Roughly 9.1% of the sample is taken by the ten largest. No treatment had been received by any patient before thyroid surgery. The sequenced sample was blood. These receptors all stem from a female donor with papillary thyroid cancer or a benign thyroid nodule (not recorded which). Some clones in this sample may be carry-over from other donors' samples.

This clone was counted at least ten times. This clone may be a read error of a much larger clone one base away. This chain uses TRBV28 with TRBJ1-3; D unclear. The CDR3 runs to 15 residues. The germline CDR1 and CDR2 sequences are MDHEN and SYDVKM. The CDR3 DNA is TGTGCCAGCAGTCTATGGGCCGGGACTGGAAACACCATATATTTT. Protein product: CASSLWAGTGNTIYF.

This sequence joins TRBV28 and TRBJ1-2; 7 bases line up with TRBD1. The CDR3 spans 13 residues. Germline V CDR1 and CDR2: MDHEN, SYDVKM. The ends lost 3 bases at V and 8 bases at J; junction bases unmatched: 6. CDR3 loop: CASSLGQTSGYTF. In DNA form, the CDR3 reads TGTGCCAGCAGTTTGGGACAGACAAGCGGCTACACCTTC.

This sequence joins TRBV27 and TRBJ1-5, with no clear D. Germline loops: CDR1 MNHEY, CDR2 SMNVEV (reference sequence). Deletions cut 2 bases from V and 7 bases from J, with 18 bases between. The CDR3 length is 16 residues. CDR3: CASSLPHGGEEQPQHF. CDR3 DNA: TGTGCCAGCAGTTTACCTCACGGTGGGGAAGAACAGCCCCAGCATTTT.

Ten or more counts support this clone. The V call is TRBV10-3, the J call TRBJ2-7, with 12 bases identical to TRBD2. The CDR3 runs 17 residues. The ends lost 4 bases at V and 5 bases at J; junction bases unmatched: 12. CDR1 ENHRY and CDR2 SYGVKD come from the germline V gene. The CDR3 region is CAISGPTPSGRADEQYF. CDR3 coding DNA: TGTGCCATCAGTGGGCCTACACCTAGCGGGAGGGCCGACGAGCAGTACTTC.

This clone was seen ten or more times. The chain uses TRBV27 and TRBJ2-1; D is uncertain. The CDR3 spans 11 residues. Germline lookup yields CDR1 MNHEY and CDR2 SMNVEV (reference sequence). With 6 bases removed from V and 6 bases from J, the gap between germline ends came to 6 bases. CDR3 DNA: TGTGCCAGCAGACGCACCAATGAGCAGTTCTTC. It yields the protein CASRRTNEQFF.

This clone was seen at least ten times. This chain's CDR3 is CASSSGLAEDSYEQYF. The CDR3 nucleotides are TGTGCCAGCAGCTCGGGACTAGCGGAGGACTCCTACGAGCAGTACTTC. The J gene is TRBJ2-7, the V gene TRBV6-2 or TRBV6-3; 11 positions agree with TRBD2. The germline gives CDR1 MNHEY, CDR2 SVGEGT. With V trimmed by 6 bases and J by 0 bases, 7 bases remained unmatched. The CDR3 has 16 residues.

This clone was picked up many times. This chain's CDR3 is CASTGDDYGYTF. The CDR3 bases are TGTGCCAGCACAGGGGACGACTATGGCTACACCTTC. The J gene is TRBJ1-2, the V gene TRBV2; D is perhaps TRBD1 (6 bases). V lost 7 bases and J 3 bases, leaving 9 bases between the germline ends. The germline V gene encodes CDR1 SNHLY and CDR2 FYNNEI. The CDR3 spans 12 residues.

This clone occurred many times. A much larger clone lies one base from this, so it may be a read error. The chain has TRBV12-3 or TRBV12-4 and TRBJ1-1; unclear D gene. The CDR3 totals 13 residues. CDR3 amino acids: CASSPGVNIEAFF. CDR3 DNA: TGTGCCAGCAGTCCGGGTGTGAACATTGAAGCTTTCTTT.

V usage is TRBV11-2 and J usage is TRBJ2-1; D possibly corresponds to TRBD2 (6 bases). The CDR3 covers 16 residues. CDR1 is SGHAT, CDR2 FQNNGV, per germline. V gave up 2 bases and J gave up 4 bases, with 15 bases separating them. This chain's CDR3 is CASSLKSGFTYNEQFF. In DNA, the CDR3 is TGTGCCAGCAGCTTAAAAAGCGGGTTTACATACAATGAGCAGTTCTTC.

V usage is TRBV7-9 and J usage is TRBJ2-1, with 8 nucleotides matching TRBD2. CDR3 length equals 15 residues. Germline CDR1 is SEHNR and CDR2 is FQNEAQ (reference sequence). The junction had 3 bases not matched to a gene; V was cut back by 1 base and J by 4 bases. DNA of the CDR3: TGTGCCAGCAGCTTAGTAGCGGGACCTTACAATGAGCAGTTCTTC. Translation: CASSLVAGPYNEQFF.

Many counts were recorded for this clone. This chain joins TRBV3-1 and TRBJ2-7; no clear D. The CDR3 runs 12 residues. V was clipped by 1 base and J by 4 bases, with 5 bases between them. Germline V gives CDR1 LGHDT, CDR2 YNNKEL (reference sequence). CDR3 sequence (DNA): TGTGCCAGCAGCCAAGTAAGTTACGAGCAGTACTTC. As protein: CASSQVSYEQYF.

This clone was observed at least ten times. The chain employs TRBV6-2 or TRBV6-3 and TRBJ2-7; 14 bases agree with TRBD2. The length of the CDR3 is 17 residues. The trim removed 10 bases at V and 2 bases at J, leaving 13 bases unmatched. From germline, CDR1 is MNHEY and CDR2 SVGEGT. CDR3 protein: CATKVGTSGSPAYEQYF. The CDR3 DNA reads TGTGCCACCAAGGTCGGGACTAGCGGGAGCCCCGCCTACGAGCAGTACTTC.

This clone was detected many times. This chain uses TRBV7-3 with TRBJ2-1, with D unclear. The length of the CDR3 is 14 residues. V gave up 5 bases and J gave up 9 bases, with 17 bases separating them. Germline V gene sequence: CDR1 SGHTA, CDR2 FQGTGA. Here the CDR3 reads CASSKVVGVGEQFF. CDR3 in DNA: TGTGCCAGCAGCAAAGTCGTAGGTGTAGGTGAGCAGTTCTTC.

This clone was seen more than once but under ten times. V usage is TRBV27 and J usage is TRBJ1-5; TRBD1 matches 7 bases. The CDR3 spans 13 residues. V gave up 6 bases and J gave up 2 bases; unmatched junction bases: 1. Germline V lookup: CDR1 MNHEY, CDR2 SMNVEV (reference sequence). In DNA, the CDR3 is TGTGCCAGCAGCGACAGGGGCAATCAGCCCCAGCATTTT. Its translation: CASSDRGNQPQHF.

This clone was observed a few times. This chain links TRBV6-2 or TRBV6-3 with TRBJ2-5; D is undetermined. This CDR3 has 10 residues. The germline V gene has CDR1 MNHEY and CDR2 SVGEGT. V lost 2 bases and J 5 bases, leaving 0 bases between the germline ends. CDR3 bases: TGTGCCAGCAGTTACGAGACCCAGTACTTC. Amino acids: CASSYETQYF.

This clone has ten or more counts. The chain uses TRBV30 and TRBJ2-5, with D maybe TRBD1 (6 bases). Germline CDR1 GTSNPN, CDR2 SVGIG (reference sequence). V dropped 4 bases and J dropped 9 bases, with 21 bases sitting between them. The CDR3 spans 14 residues. CDR3 DNA sequence: TGTGCCTGGACCGTTGCAGGGGCACTAGGGCCCCAGTACTTC. It codes for CAWTVAGALGPQYF.